Below, one T cell receptor beta chain is given with its context. What it binds is unknown. Assay used: immunoSEQ multiplex PCR; TCRdb lists only in-frame clones, some missing. Of about 22,000 clones in the sample, around 81% are singletons; the top ten hold 4% to 5%. This sample stems from a study of T cells in narcolepsy. Study-wide context: Donors had narcolepsy type 1 or type 2, or were healthy controls. Notes on the study in general: In some patient and control memory CD4+ samples, autoreactive clones were absent. Autoreactive HCRT-specific and TRIB2-specific clonotypes were marked in same-patient CSF-versus-blood CD4+ comparisons. Healthy controls reportedly lacked the autoreactive clonotypes serially found in patients' blood.

CDR3 length: 12 amino acids. The germline V gene encodes CDR1 LNHDA and CDR2 SQIVND (reference sequence). V was clipped by 6 bases and J by 10 bases; unmatched bases: 6. The clonotype was recovered from a human donor in good health. The chain couples TRBV19 to TRBJ1-1; 9 bases align to TRBD1. Input material: memory (CD45RA-) CD4+ T cells from blood. The CDR3 nucleotides are TGTGCCAGTAGGATAACAGGGGGCTTAGCTTTCTTT. This translates into CASRITGGLAFF. The full variable domain, rest sourced from reference TRBV19 and TRBJ1-1, is DGGITQSPKYLFRKEGQNVTLSCEQNLNHDAMYWYRQDPGQGLRLIYYSQIVNDFQKGDIAEGYSVSREKKESFPLTVTSAQKNPTAFYLCASRITGGLAFFGQGTRLTVV.